These 25 T cell receptor beta chains share one sample of origin, sequenced in a study of blood T cell repertoires in COVID-19. This table comes from immunoSEQ multiplex PCR, and its TCRdb copy is limited to in-frame clones, with some not included. The sample holds 150,000 to 200,000 clones, about nine tenths seen once. The sample was peripheral blood. Receptors originate from a man between 60 and 75 years old with active or convalescent COVID-19.

The chain employs TRBV7-2 and TRBJ1-3, with 9 bases that match TRBD1. In germline, CDR1 is SGHTA, CDR2 FQGNSA. The CDR3 totals 17 residues. Losses at the gene ends were 5 bases for V and 0 bases for J; bases not matched to a gene: 8. For the CDR3, the DNA is TGTGCCAGCAGCCCTAGACAGGGGGATATCTCTGGAAACACCATATATTTT. Protein product: CASSPRQGDISGNTIYF.

J is TRBJ2-6 and V is TRBV7-6; D unclear. The germline V gene encodes CDR1 SGHVS and CDR2 FNYEAQ. Deletions cut 2 bases from V and 0 bases from J, with 5 bases between. The CDR3 is 15 amino acids. The CDR3 loop is CASSLIDSGANVLTF. For the CDR3, the DNA is TGTGCCAGCAGCTTAATAGACTCTGGGGCCAACGTCCTGACTTTC.

The J gene is TRBJ2-7, the V gene TRBV3-1 (or the pseudogene TRBV3-2), with 8 bases that match TRBD2. The CDR3 covers 18 residues. Germline assignment: CDR1 LGHDT and CDR2 YNNKEL (reference sequence). V shed 1 base and J 8 bases; nucleotides not matched to a gene: 19. CDR3 loop: CASSQGAGAPFSAPKQYF. CDR3 nucleotides: TGTGCCAGCAGCCAAGGAGCGGGGGCCCCTTTCAGTGCTCCGAAGCAGTACTTC.

This rearrangement joins TRBV7-9 to TRBJ2-4; D gene uncertain. V dropped 2 bases and J dropped 7 bases, with 9 bases sitting between them. This CDR3 region has 13 residues. CDR1 is SEHNR and CDR2 is FQNEAQ in the germline V gene (reference sequence). The CDR3 loop is CASSLLPQNIQYF. CDR3 DNA sequence: TGTGCCAGCAGCTTACTCCCTCAGAACATTCAGTACTTC.

The CDR3 DNA reads as TGTGCCAGCAGTCATCAGAGAGGGACTAGCGGGAACCAAGAGACCCAGTACTTC. Translated, it gives CASSHQRGTSGNQETQYF. The chain is built from TRBV27 and TRBJ2-5; 13 bases align to TRBD2. V gave up 5 bases and J gave up 0 bases; unmatched junction bases: 9. CDR1 is MNHEY and CDR2 is SMNVEV in the germline V gene (reference sequence). CDR3 length equals 18 residues.

The chain links TRBV19 to TRBJ1-6; the D gene is possibly TRBD1 (5 bases). Germline-derived CDR1 and CDR2 are LNHDA and SQIVND (reference sequence). CDR3 length: 17 amino acids. V lost 4 bases to trimming and J lost 4 bases, with 17 bases between them. CDR3 coding DNA: TGTGCCAGTAGTACCGCTATGTGGGGGGATTATAATTCACCCCTCCACTTT. Its translation: CASSTAMWGDYNSPLHF.

The chain couples TRBV5-6 to TRBJ1-6; 9 bases are shared with TRBD1. Germline loops: CDR1 SGHDT, CDR2 YYEEEE. V lost 4 bases, J lost 10 bases, and 9 bases stayed unmatched. CDR3 size: 15 residues. Here the CDR3 DNA reads TGTGCCAGCAGCCTGACAGGGGGTCTCTCATCACCCCTCCACTTT. Translation gives CASSLTGGLSSPLHF.

This clone was detected once. The J gene is TRBJ1-2, the V gene TRBV11-2, with D tentatively TRBD1 (6 bases). Germline V gene lookup returns CDR1 SGHAT and CDR2 FQNNGV. V lost 0 bases, J lost 2 bases, and 22 bases lay in between. This CDR3 spans 19 amino acids. This chain's CDR3 is CASSLDRGQPLPTNYGYTF. Here the CDR3 DNA reads TGTGCCAGCAGCTTAGATCGAGGACAGCCGCTACCGACAAACTATGGCTACACCTTC.

The chain couples TRBV9 to TRBJ2-4; D remains ambiguous. The CDR3 contains 16 residues. Trimming cost V 0 bases and J 5 bases, with 15 bases left between them. CDR1 and CDR2 (germline): SGDLS, YYNGEE. The CDR3 region has the DNA TGTGCCAGCAGCGTAGCTCCCGATAGACTCCAAAACATTCAGTACTTC. Encoded protein: CASSVAPDRLQNIQYF.

This clone was recorded a few times. V and J are TRBV19 and TRBJ2-1, with D tentatively TRBD1 (6 bases). Trimming pared 7 bases from V and 0 bases from J, leaving 25 bases between. CDR3 length: 19 amino acids. Germline CDR1 is LNHDA and CDR2 is SQIVND (reference sequence). DNA for the CDR3: TGTGCCAGTAAGTTTACTATAGCGCCAGGGGCCCCCTCCTACAATGAGCAGTTCTTC. The encoded protein is CASKFTIAPGAPSYNEQFF.

J is TRBJ1-1 and V is TRBV5-1; 10 bases match TRBD1. Germline CDR1 reads SGHRS; CDR2 reads YFSETQ. Germline trimming cut 4 bases from V and 11 bases from J; bases unmatched to any gene: 8. This CDR3 region has 13 residues. This chain's CDR3 is CASSRGQGDGAFF. The CDR3 DNA reads TGCGCCAGCAGCAGAGGACAGGGGGACGGTGCTTTCTTT.

The count of this clone is one. The rearrangement uses TRBV27 and TRBJ2-7; tentatively, D is TRBD1 (5 bases). The CDR3 spans 14 residues. The V gene's germline CDR1 is MNHEY and CDR2 SMNVEV (reference sequence). V gave up 1 base and J gave up 5 bases, with 12 bases separating them. The CDR3 DNA follows: TGTGCCAGCAGTTTATTCGTCAGGGCCCACGAGCAGTACTTC. Translated, it gives CASSLFVRAHEQYF.

The rearrangement links TRBV18 to TRBJ1-3, with 7 nucleotides matching TRBD1. Looked up from germline, CDR1 is KGHSH and CDR2 is LQKENI. V lost 5 bases, J lost 4 bases, and 5 bases stayed unmatched. The CDR3 totals 14 residues. Here the CDR3 reads CASSEDRAGNTIYF. The CDR3 DNA is TGTGCCAGCTCAGAAGACAGGGCCGGAAACACCATATATTTT.

The chain recombines TRBV7-9 with TRBJ2-5; TRBD2 might be the D (6 bases). V lost 1 base and J 1 base, leaving 13 bases between the germline ends. CDR1 is SEHNR and CDR2 is FQNEAQ in the germline V gene (reference sequence). The CDR3 covers 16 residues. The CDR3 bases are TGTGCCAGCAGCTTAGGGGGCGGGGCAGGCCAAGAGACCCAGTACTTC. Translation gives CASSLGGGAGQETQYF.

The genes are TRBV5-1 and TRBJ2-7; possibly TRBD1 for D (6 bases). This CDR3 contains 17 residues. CDR1 and CDR2 (germline): SGHRS, YFSETQ. The germline V and J ends were trimmed by 0 bases and 7 bases, with 23 bases remaining between them. The CDR3 sequence: CASSLARQVSIPEEQYF. Written as DNA, the CDR3 is TGCGCCAGCAGCTTGGCCAGACAGGTTTCTATTCCTGAAGAGCAGTACTTC.

The chain employs TRBV5-1 and TRBJ2-3, with 10 bases identical to TRBD2. CDR3 length equals 18 residues. Germline values: CDR1 SGHRS, CDR2 YFSETQ. V shed 0 bases and J 2 bases; nucleotides not matched to a gene: 9. CDR3 sequence: CASSLALAGDTTTDTQYF. The CDR3 coding sequence is TGCGCCAGCAGCTTGGCCCTAGCGGGGGACACGACCACAGATACGCAGTATTTT.

The CDR3 is CASSPPGASSYEQYF. The DNA of the CDR3 is TGTGCCAGCTCACCACCAGGAGCGAGCTCCTACGAGCAGTACTTC. The J gene is TRBJ2-7, the V gene TRBV18, with no clear D. In germline, CDR1 is KGHSH, CDR2 LQKENI. With 0 bases removed from V and 0 bases from J, the gap between germline ends came to 9 bases. The CDR3 runs to 15 residues. Looking up the rest from reference TRBV18 and TRBJ2-7 gives the full variable domain: NAGVMQNPRHLVRRRGQEARLRCSPMKGHSHVYWYRQLPEEGLKFMVYLQKENIIDESGMPKERFSAEFPKEGPSILRIQQVVRGDSAAYFCASSPPGASSYEQYFGPGTRLTVT.

V gene TRBV18 combines with J gene TRBJ2-2, with 9 bases that match TRBD2. Germline values: CDR1 KGHSH, CDR2 LQKENI. V lost 4 bases and J lost 3; bases outside the gene matches: 6. This CDR3 is built from 16 residues. The CDR3 here is CASSLRREGDTGELFF. CDR3 coding DNA: TGTGCCAGCTCACTACGGCGGGAGGGTGACACCGGGGAGCTGTTTTTT.

This chain joins TRBV10-3 and TRBJ2-7; 11 nucleotides line up with TRBD1. This CDR3 spans 19 amino acids. The ends lost 3 bases at V and 5 bases at J; junction bases unmatched: 18. Per germline, CDR1 ENHRY and CDR2 SYGVKD. CDR3 amino acids: CAISDWGKSGTGGSHEQYF. Written as DNA, the CDR3 is TGTGCCATCAGTGATTGGGGTAAATCCGGGACAGGGGGATCCCACGAGCAGTACTTC.

This chain joins TRBV4-1 and TRBJ2-5, with 8 bases aligning to TRBD1. V lost 4 bases and J lost 2; bases outside the gene matches: 3. Germline lookup yields CDR1 MGHRA and CDR2 YSYEKL. The CDR3 consists of 14 residues. Written as DNA, the CDR3 is TGCGCCAGCAGCCCAAGACAGGGGCAAGAGACCCAGTACTTC. Its translation: CASSPRQGQETQYF.

This sequence joins TRBV6-5 and TRBJ2-1; D unresolved. Germline V CDR1 and CDR2: MNHEY, SVGAGI. The V end lost 0 bases, the J end lost 6 bases, and 9 bases lay between the germline ends. The CDR3 loop spans 14 amino acids. The CDR3 DNA reads as TGTGCCAGCAGTTACTCGTCCTCCCTCAATGAGCAGTTCTTC. It translates to CASSYSSSLNEQFF.

This clone was seen a single time. The gene calls are TRBV29-1 and TRBJ1-5, with D maybe TRBD1 (6 bases). CDR1 and CDR2 (germline): SQVTM, ANQGSEA. This CDR3 contains 16 residues. With 6 bases removed from V and 0 bases from J, the gap between germline ends came to 18 bases. CDR3 loop: CSVVLPGQYSNQPQHF. CDR3 DNA sequence: TGCAGCGTGGTATTACCGGGACAATATAGCAATCAGCCCCAGCATTTT.

The V call is TRBV11-3, the J call TRBJ2-6, with no clear D. V lost 5 bases and J lost 2, with 13 bases in between. CDR1 and CDR2 from the germline V gene are SGHNT and YENEEA. The CDR3 sequence is 16 residues long. The CDR3 nucleotides are TGTGCCAGCAGCCTACAGTATACCCCTGGGGCCAACGTCCTGACTTTC. The encoded protein is CASSLQYTPGANVLTF. The variable domain in full, with the rest retrieved from reference TRBV11-3 and TRBJ2-6, is EAGVVQSPRYKIIEKKQPVAFWCNPISGHNTLYWYLQNLGQGPELLIRYENEEAVDDSQLPKDRFSAERLKGVDSTLKIQPAELGDSAVYLCASSLQYTPGANVLTFGAGSRLTVL.

The count of this clone is one. J is TRBJ2-1 and V is TRBV7-9; 13 nucleotides align to TRBD2. The CDR3 contains 16 residues. Germline-derived CDR1 and CDR2 are SEHNR and FQNEAQ (reference sequence). Trimming at V came to 5 bases and at J to 9 bases, leaving 10 bases not matched to a gene. In nucleotides, the CDR3 is TGTGCCAGCAGCCCCCCAGGACTAGCGGGAGTTAGTGAGCAGTTCTTC. Translated: CASSPPGLAGVSEQFF.

This clone has only a few counts. The chain carries TRBV10-1 and TRBJ2-1; TRBD2 is a possible D gene (6 bases). The CDR3 contains 16 residues. V gave up 0 bases and J gave up 7 bases, with 16 bases separating them. Germline V gene sequence: CDR1 WNHNN, CDR2 SYGVQD (reference sequence). The CDR3 DNA is TGCGCCAGCAGTGAGTCAACTAGCTGGGATGTGAATGAGCAGTTCTTC. Translation: CASSESTSWDVNEQFF.